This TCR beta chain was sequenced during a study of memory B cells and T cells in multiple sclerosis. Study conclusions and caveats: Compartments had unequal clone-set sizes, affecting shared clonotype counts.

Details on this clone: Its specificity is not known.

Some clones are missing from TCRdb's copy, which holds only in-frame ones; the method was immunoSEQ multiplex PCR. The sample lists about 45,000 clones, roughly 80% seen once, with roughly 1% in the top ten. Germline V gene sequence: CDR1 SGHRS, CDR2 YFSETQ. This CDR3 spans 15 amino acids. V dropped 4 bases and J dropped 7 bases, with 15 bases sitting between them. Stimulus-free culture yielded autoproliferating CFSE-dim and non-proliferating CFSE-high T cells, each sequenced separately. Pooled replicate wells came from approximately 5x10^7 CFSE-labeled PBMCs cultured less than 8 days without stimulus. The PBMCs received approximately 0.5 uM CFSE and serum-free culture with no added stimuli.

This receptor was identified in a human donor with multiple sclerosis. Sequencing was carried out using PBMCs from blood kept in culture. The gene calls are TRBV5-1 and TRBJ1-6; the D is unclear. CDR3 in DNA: TGCGCCAGCAGCGCCGGATTATTCGACAATTCACCCCTCCACTTT. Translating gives CASSAGLFDNSPLHF.